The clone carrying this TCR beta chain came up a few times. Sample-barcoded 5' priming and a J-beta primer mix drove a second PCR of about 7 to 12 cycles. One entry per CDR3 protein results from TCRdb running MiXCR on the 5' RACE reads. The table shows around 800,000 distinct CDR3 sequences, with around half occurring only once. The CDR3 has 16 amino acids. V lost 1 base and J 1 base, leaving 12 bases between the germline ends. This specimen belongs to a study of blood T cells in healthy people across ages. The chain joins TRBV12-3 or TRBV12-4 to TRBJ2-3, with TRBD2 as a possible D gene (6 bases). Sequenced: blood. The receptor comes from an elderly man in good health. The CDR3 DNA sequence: TGTGCCAGCAGTTTAGTCGTAGCGGAGGGCACAGATACGCAGTATTTT. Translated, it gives CASSLVVAEGTDTQYF.